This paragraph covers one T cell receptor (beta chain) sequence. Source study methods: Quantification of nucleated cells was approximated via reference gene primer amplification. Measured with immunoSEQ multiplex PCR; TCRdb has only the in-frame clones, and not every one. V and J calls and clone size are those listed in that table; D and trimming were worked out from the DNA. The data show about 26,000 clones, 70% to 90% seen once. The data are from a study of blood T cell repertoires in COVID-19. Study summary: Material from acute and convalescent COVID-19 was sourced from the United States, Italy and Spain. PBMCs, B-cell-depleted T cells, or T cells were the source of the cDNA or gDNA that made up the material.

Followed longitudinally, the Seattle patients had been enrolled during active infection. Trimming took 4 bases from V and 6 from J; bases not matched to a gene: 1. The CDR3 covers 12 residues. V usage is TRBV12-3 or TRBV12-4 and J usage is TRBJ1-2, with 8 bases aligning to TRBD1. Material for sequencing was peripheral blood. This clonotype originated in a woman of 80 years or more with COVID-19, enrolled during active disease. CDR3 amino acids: CASSSRGHGYTF. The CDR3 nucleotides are TGTGCCAGCAGTTCCAGGGGGCATGGCTACACCTTC.